This record concerns one T cell receptor beta chain sequence. This entry belongs to a study of shared clonotypes between healthy human individuals. The CDR3 contains 19 residues. Germline CDR1 LNHDA, CDR2 SQIVND (reference sequence). Trimming shortened V by 4 bases and J by 6 bases, and 28 bases separated the two germline ends. The study ran the assay at deep level. The assay was immunoSEQ multiplex PCR, and TCRdb's table has in-frame clones only and misses some. The table lists some 2.4 million clones, over 85% of them singletons. Sample: naive CD4+ T cells from PBMCs. The subset was: CD45RA+ positively selected. The V call is TRBV19, the J call TRBJ1-5; D may be TRBD1 (5 bases). The receptor comes from a man aged 18 to 29 in good health. Some clones in this sample may be carry-over from other donors' samples. The DNA of the CDR3 is TGTGCCAGTAGTAAAGAGTTTGGACGGGGCAGGAGGACCGGTCAGCCCCAGCATTTT. Protein product: CASSKEFGRGRRTGQPQHF.